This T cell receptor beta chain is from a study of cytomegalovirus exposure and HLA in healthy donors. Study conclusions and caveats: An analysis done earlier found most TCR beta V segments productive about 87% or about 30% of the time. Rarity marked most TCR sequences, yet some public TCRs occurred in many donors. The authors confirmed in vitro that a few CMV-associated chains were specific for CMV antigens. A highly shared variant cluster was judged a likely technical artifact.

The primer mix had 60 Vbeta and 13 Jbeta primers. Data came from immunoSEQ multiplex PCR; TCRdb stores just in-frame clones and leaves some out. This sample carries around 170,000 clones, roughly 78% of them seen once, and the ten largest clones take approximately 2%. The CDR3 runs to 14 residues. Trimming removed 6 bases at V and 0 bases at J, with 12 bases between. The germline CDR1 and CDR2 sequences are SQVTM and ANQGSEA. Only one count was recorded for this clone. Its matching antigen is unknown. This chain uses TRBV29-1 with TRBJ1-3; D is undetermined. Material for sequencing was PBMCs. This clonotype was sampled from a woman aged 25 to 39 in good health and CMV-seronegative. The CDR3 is CSVRPGVSGNTIYF. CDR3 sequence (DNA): TGCAGCGTGAGGCCGGGAGTCTCTGGAAACACCATATATTTT.